The entry that follows covers one TCR beta chain sequence. Its antigen is not known. This CDR3 region has 14 residues. Germline trimming cut 2 bases from V and 5 bases from J; bases unmatched to any gene: 7. The germline V gene has CDR1 SQVTM and CDR2 ANQGSEA. Two oligonucleotides, mixed equimolar, formed the beta constant-region primer covering TRBC1 and TRBC2. A 12-nucleotide UMI and the SP2 primer were added to the cDNA 3' end by oligonucleotide ligation. The ligated cDNA underwent four PCR rounds using SP2 and nested alpha and beta constant-region primers. MiXCR was run by TCRdb on the UMI-ligation and nested PCR reads, yielding one entry per CDR3 protein. This sample has about 90,000 distinct CDR3 sequences, with 7% found just once. The entry originates in a study of naive and memory T cell subsets. Study-level results: From naive to CM, EM and EMRA, diversity decreased and Gini increased. Activation and differentiation may alter RNA-based TCR counts.

The V gene is TRBV29-1, the J gene TRBJ2-7, with 9 nucleotides matching TRBD1. This receptor was obtained from a human donor in good health. Sequencing input: central memory CD4+ T cells from blood. CDR3 sequence (DNA): TGCAGCGTTGAATGGGGGACAGGGCAACACGAGCAGTACTTC. As protein: CSVEWGTGQHEQYF.